The sequence of this TCR beta chain was determined in a study of cytomegalovirus exposure and HLA in healthy donors. PCR used 60 Vbeta primers and 13 Jbeta primers. Assay used: immunoSEQ multiplex PCR; TCRdb lists only in-frame clones, some missing. Here the sample spans 100,000 or so clones, 83% being singletons. CDR1 and CDR2 from the germline V gene are SGHRS and YFSETQ. Trimming removed 5 bases from V and 6 bases from J, with 12 bases in between. This CDR3 comprises 13 residues. Sequencing input: PBMCs. The chain recombines TRBV5-1 with TRBJ2-1, with D possibly TRBD1 on 5 matching bases. This receptor was identified in a man between 35 and 55 years old in good health and CMV-seronegative. CDR3 in amino acids: CASSFTGINEQFF. For the CDR3, the DNA is TGCGCCAGCAGTTTTACAGGTATCAATGAGCAGTTCTTC.